The next 27 T cell receptor beta chains were all read from a single sample in a study of glioma-infiltrating T cells. Amplification of TCR alpha and beta CDR3 regions from RNA used iRepertoire nested multiplex PCR. MiXCR, run by TCRdb on the multiplex PCR reads, gives a single entry per CDR3 protein. This table holds about 410,000 distinct CDR3 sequences, roughly 41% found once. Sequences were obtained from glioma tissue, nonneoplastic brain tissue, or PBMCs (not recorded which). The receptors were sampled from a human donor with low-grade glioma or glioblastoma, undergoing nonglioma brain surgery, or in good health (not recorded which).

This chain connects TRBV12-3 or TRBV12-4 to TRBJ2-3; D not certain. V shed 5 bases and J shed 6 bases, with 12 bases lying between them. This CDR3 spans 13 amino acids. As DNA, the CDR3 is TGTGCCAGCAGTATAAGAGGCCAGGATACGCAGTATTTT. It is translated as CASSIRGQDTQYF.

This chain connects TRBV24-1 to TRBJ2-2; the D gene could be TRBD1 or TRBD2 (5 bases each). V lost 5 bases and J lost 8, with 23 bases in between. This CDR3 region has 17 residues. Germline lookup yields CDR1 KGHDR and CDR2 SFDVKD. CDR3 bases: TGTGCCACCAGTGCAGTCGCGGTGCAAGGGGAGAGAGGGGAGCTGTTTTTT. This codes for CATSAVAVQGERGELFF.

The sample holds many counts of this clonotype. The chain employs TRBV6-1 and TRBJ2-7; no firm D call. CDR3 length equals 15 residues. Germline CDR1 and CDR2: MNHNS and SASEGT. V shed 5 bases and J shed 0 bases, with 14 bases lying between them. This CDR3 reads CASSPVGASSYEQYF. CDR3 sequence (DNA): TGTGCCAGCAGTCCGGTGGGCGCGAGCTCCTACGAGCAGTACTTC.

This clonotype has only one observation. This rearrangement joins TRBV28 to TRBJ2-2, with no clear D. CDR1 and CDR2 from the germline V gene are MDHEN and SYDVKM. Between the trimmed V and J ends, which lost 7 bases and 2 bases, there was a span of 11 bases. This CDR3 contains 14 residues. The CDR3 sequence: CASIPWPNTGELFF. In DNA form, the CDR3 reads TGTGCCAGCATACCTTGGCCAAACACCGGGGAGCTGTTTTTT.

This clonotype was recorded a few times. The chain joins TRBV20-1 to TRBJ2-3, with 7 bases matching TRBD2. V lost 3 bases, J lost 2 bases, and 8 bases stayed unmatched. CDR3 size: 15 residues. In germline, CDR1 is DFQATT, CDR2 SNEGSKA (reference sequence). CDR3 coding DNA: TGCAGTGCTAGGCTCCCGCGGGGGAACACAGATACGCAGTATTTT. Its protein is CSARLPRGNTDTQYF.

J is TRBJ2-7 and V is TRBV6-1, with D perhaps TRBD1 or TRBD2 (5 bases each). The germline gives CDR1 MNHNS, CDR2 SASEGT. Trimming stripped 5 bases from V and 3 bases from J, with 14 bases between. The CDR3 runs 14 residues. The CDR3 nucleotides read TGTGCCAGCAGTTACGGGGCAGGGCTCTACGAGCAGTACTTC. This gives the protein CASSYGAGLYEQYF.

The CDR3 coding sequence is TGTGCCAGCAGCCGACAGACTCCCGAGCCCCAGCATTTT. Its protein is CASSRQTPEPQHF. V gene TRBV7-3 combines with J gene TRBJ1-5; D is possibly TRBD1 (5 bases). This CDR3 spans 13 amino acids. Germline CDR1 reads SGHTA; CDR2 reads FQGTGA. Trimming shortened V by 5 bases and J by 8 bases, and 13 bases separated the two germline ends.

For the CDR3, the DNA is TGTGCCAGCAGTTTATTGAGGAAGGCTGAAGCTTTCTTT. It yields the protein CASSLLRKAEAFF. The chain couples TRBV12-3 or TRBV12-4 to TRBJ1-1, with D unclear. The CDR3 consists of 13 residues. Trimming left V 2 bases short and J 6 bases short, with 10 bases between.

For this clonotype: It is unclear where the CDR3 begins or ends on the DNA, so no DNA is shown, and the CDR3 is as TCRdb lists it. CDR3 residues: CASSFYICSARRLVGDTQYF. The chain combines TRBV7-2 with TRBJ2-3; TRBD2, the table's D call, lacks a check against the DNA. CDR1 and CDR2 (germline): SGHTA, FQGNSA. The CDR3 comprises 20 residues, both ends counted.

A few counts support this clonotype. The gene calls are TRBV7-2 and TRBJ2-5, with D hard to call. Trimming pared 2 bases from V and 4 bases from J, leaving 14 bases between. From germline, CDR1 is SGHTA and CDR2 FQGNSA. This CDR3 is built from 15 residues. The CDR3 is CASSLQSGWGETQYF. The DNA for the CDR3 is TGTGCCAGCAGCTTACAATCCGGATGGGGAGAGACCCAGTACTTC.

The chain is built from TRBV24-1 and TRBJ2-3; either TRBD1 or TRBD2 may fit D (5 bases each). The CDR3 runs to 15 residues. The germline gives CDR1 KGHDR, CDR2 SFDVKD. Trimming pared 2 bases from V and 2 bases from J, leaving 10 bases between. CDR3 region: CATSDYHGATDTQYF. For the CDR3, the DNA is TGTGCCACCAGTGATTACCACGGGGCCACAGATACGCAGTATTTT.

This clonotype was detected ten times or more. The chain employs TRBV20-1 and TRBJ1-1, with TRBD1 as a possible D gene (6 bases). The CDR3 runs to 12 residues. Trimming pared 1 base from V and 6 bases from J, leaving 9 bases between. Per germline, CDR1 DFQATT and CDR2 SNEGSKA (reference sequence). CDR3 coding DNA: TGCAGTGCTAGAGCCAGGGGAGCTGAAGCTTTCTTT. Translating gives CSARARGAEAFF.

The chain combines TRBV10-3 with TRBJ2-2; D is ambiguous. CDR1 ENHRY and CDR2 SYGVKD come from the germline V gene. The CDR3 is 14 residues long. V was pared by 7 bases and J by 1 base, with 10 bases between. CDR3 nucleotides: TGTGCCATCAAGTTGGAGTTGAACACCGGGGAGCTGTTTTTT. Translated, it gives CAIKLELNTGELFF.

The J gene is TRBJ1-2, the V gene TRBV29-1; D not certain. CDR1 is SQVTM, CDR2 ANQGSEA, per germline. This CDR3 has 13 residues. The V gene lost 2 bases and the J gene lost 4 bases, with 11 bases spanning the gap. CDR3 sequence (DNA): TGCAGCGTTGAAAGGGATCCCCTCTATGGCTACACCTTC. Translating it yields CSVERDPLYGYTF.

This clonotype occurred a few times. The chain joins TRBV20-1 to TRBJ2-5; 7 bases fit TRBD2. The CDR3 contains 21 residues. With V trimmed by 3 bases and J by 5 bases, 30 bases remained unmatched. The germline CDR1 and CDR2 sequences are DFQATT and SNEGSKA (reference sequence). CDR3 in DNA: TGCAGTGCTAGCTCCCTCCTGGGTCTAGCGGAGACACCCGGTTGGACTGAGACCCAGTACTTC. It specifies CSASSLLGLAETPGWTETQYF.

This clonotype has ten or more counts. The V call is TRBV20-1, the J call TRBJ2-7; D gene unclear. The V and J ends lost 3 bases and 0 bases respectively, with 12 bases between them. CDR1 is DFQATT and CDR2 is SNEGSKA in the germline V gene (reference sequence). The CDR3 spans 14 residues. As DNA, the CDR3 is TGCAGTGCTAGCCCCCGGACGGGCTCCTACGAGCAGTACTTC. Its translation: CSASPRTGSYEQYF.

The V and J genes are TRBV20-1 and TRBJ2-7; D possibly corresponds to TRBD2 (6 bases). From germline, CDR1 is DFQATT and CDR2 SNEGSKA (reference sequence). V was shortened by 5 bases and J by 3 bases, with 17 bases between the two germline ends. This CDR3 has 14 residues. CDR3 protein: CSASRPRDFYEQYF. CDR3 DNA sequence: TGCAGTGCTTCCAGGCCTCGGGACTTCTACGAGCAGTACTTC.

The gene calls are TRBV29-1 and TRBJ2-1; 10 nucleotides agree with TRBD2. The J segment lost 9 bases and the V segment lost 3 bases, leaving 5 bases of the junction unmatched. Germline CDR1 is SQVTM and CDR2 is ANQGSEA. This CDR3 is 13 amino acids long. CDR3 sequence reads: CSVDELAGTEQFF. CDR3 in DNA: TGCAGCGTTGATGAACTAGCGGGAACTGAGCAGTTCTTC.

About this clonotype itself: A much larger clone lies a single base off, so this may be a read error. V usage is TRBV25-1 and J usage is TRBJ2-6, with 9 positions matching TRBD1. The germline V gene has CDR1 MGHDK and CDR2 SYGVNS. CDR3 length equals 18 residues. Here the CDR3 reads CVSSVDRGGLSGANVLTF. CDR3 nucleotides: TGTGTCAGCAGTGTCGACAGGGGGGGGCTCTCTGGGGCCAACGTCCTGACTTTC. The full variable domain, rest sourced from reference TRBV25-1 and TRBJ2-6, is EADIYQTPRYLVIGTGKKITLECSQTMGHDKMYWYQQDPGMELHLIHYSYGVNSTEKGDLSSESTVSRIRTEHFPLTLESARPSHTSQYLCVSSVDRGGLSGANVLTFGAGSRLTVL.

This chain joins TRBV6-1 and TRBJ2-3; 7 bases are a match to TRBD2. After removal of 6 bases from V and 0 bases from J, the junction contained 9 bases not matched to a gene. CDR1 MNHNS and CDR2 SASEGT come from the germline V gene. The CDR3 extends over 16 amino acids. CDR3 DNA: TGTGCCAGCAGCCTCGGGGGGACTACGAGCACAGATACGCAGTATTTT. It yields the protein CASSLGGTTSTDTQYF.

The rearrangement joins TRBV4-3 to TRBJ2-7; D remains ambiguous. Trimming cost V 0 bases and J 7 bases, with 22 bases left between them. Looked up from germline, CDR1 is LGHNA and CDR2 is YSLEER. The CDR3 contains 17 residues. The CDR3 DNA is TGCGCCAGCAGCCAAGATGGGATAGGGCACGGAGTGGGGGAGCAGTACTTC. Protein product: CASSQDGIGHGVGEQYF.

This clonotype has just a few counts. The rearrangement uses TRBV28 and TRBJ2-3; TRBD2 might be the D (5 bases). The CDR3 covers 15 residues. CDR1 MDHEN and CDR2 SYDVKM come from the germline V gene. Trimming took off 4 bases at V and 4 bases at J, with 15 bases between the two ends. CDR3 coding DNA: TGTGCCAGCAGTTCCGATCGTCTAGCAGCAGATACGCAGTATTTT. Translation gives CASSSDRLAADTQYF.

The chain recombines TRBV20-1 with TRBJ2-7; a weak D match, TRBD2 (6 bases). The CDR3 covers 16 residues. Germline-derived CDR1 and CDR2 are DFQATT and SNEGSKA (reference sequence). Trimming removed 0 bases at V and 3 bases at J, with 18 bases between. The CDR3 DNA follows: TGCAGTGCTAGAGATACAGGAGGGCCGCGGGACTACGAGCAGTACTTC. It is translated as CSARDTGGPRDYEQYF.

This sequence joins TRBV20-1 and TRBJ2-7, with TRBD2 matching 9 bases. This CDR3 has 16 residues. Looked up from germline, CDR1 is DFQATT and CDR2 is SNEGSKA (reference sequence). V dropped 0 bases and J dropped 3; count of bases not matched to a gene: 9. The CDR3, as DNA: TGCAGTGCTAGAGACACGACCGGGACTAGCCTCTACGAGCAGTACTTC. Translated, it gives CSARDTTGTSLYEQYF.

The gene calls are TRBV14 and TRBJ2-7; 10 nucleotides agree with TRBD2. The CDR3 consists of 16 residues. The V gene's germline CDR1 is SGHDN and CDR2 FVKESK. The V segment lost 4 bases and the J segment 7 bases; nucleotides outside the gene matches: 13. CDR3 bases: TGTGCCAGCAGCCCGAGCAGCGGGAGGGCCTGTTGGGAGCAGTACTTC. It is translated as CASSPSSGRACWEQYF.

This clonotype was seen ten or more times. The J gene is TRBJ2-3, the V gene TRBV4-3; D unresolved. The CDR3 runs to 13 residues. Germline assignment: CDR1 LGHNA and CDR2 YSLEER. V was shortened by 0 bases and J by 6 bases, with 7 bases between the two germline ends. CDR3 coding DNA: TGCGCCAGCAGCCAAGAGACGGAGGATACGCAGTATTTT. It encodes CASSQETEDTQYF.

This chain connects TRBV7-9 to TRBJ2-7, with 8 nucleotides matching TRBD1. Unmatched junction bases numbered 12, after V lost 5 bases and J lost 6 bases. Germline CDR1 and CDR2: SEHNR and FQNEAQ (reference sequence). The CDR3 runs 15 residues. The CDR3 nucleotides read TGTGCCAGCAGCCCGAAGACAGGGGTGTTAGGCGAGCAGTACTTC. It encodes CASSPKTGVLGEQYF.